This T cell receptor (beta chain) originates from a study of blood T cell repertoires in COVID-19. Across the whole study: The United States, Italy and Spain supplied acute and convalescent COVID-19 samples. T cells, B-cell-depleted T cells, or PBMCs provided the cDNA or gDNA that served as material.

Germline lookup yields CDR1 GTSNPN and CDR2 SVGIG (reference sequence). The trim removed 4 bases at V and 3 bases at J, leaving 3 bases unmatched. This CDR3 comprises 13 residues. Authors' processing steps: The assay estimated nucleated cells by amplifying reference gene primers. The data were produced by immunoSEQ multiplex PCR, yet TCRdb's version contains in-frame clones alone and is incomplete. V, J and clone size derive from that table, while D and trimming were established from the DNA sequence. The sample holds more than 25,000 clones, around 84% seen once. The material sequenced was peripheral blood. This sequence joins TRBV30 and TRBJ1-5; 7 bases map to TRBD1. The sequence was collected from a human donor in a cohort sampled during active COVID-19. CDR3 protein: CAWNRGLNQPQHF. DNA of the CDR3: TGTGCCTGGAACAGGGGTCTCAATCAGCCCCAGCATTTT.